This T cell receptor (beta chain) was captured by sequencing in a study of CD8+ T cells in alopecia areata. About the research overall: At a dose of 5 to 10 mg twice daily, oral tofacitinib was given to treated patients.

Trimming shortened V by 5 bases and J by 6 bases, and 12 bases separated the two germline ends. The CDR3 sequence is 13 residues long. Germline CDR1 and CDR2: SGHAT and FQNNGV. In each case, RNA was isolated and then reverse transcribed into cDNA as the sequencing template. Repertoires were generated with immunoSEQ multiplex PCR, while TCRdb's copy carries only in-frame clones and drops some. In the table there are approximately 140,000 clones, roughly 44% of which are singletons. V usage is TRBV11-2 and J usage is TRBJ2-3; possible D gene TRBD1, 6 bases. The sample comprised CD4+ T cells sorted from blood. This receptor was identified in a human donor with alopecia areata. The CDR3 region is CASSNRQVDTQYF. In nucleotides, the CDR3 is TGTGCCAGCAGCAACCGACAGGTTGATACGCAGTATTTT.